The sequence of this T cell receptor (beta chain) was determined in a study of cytomegalovirus exposure and HLA in healthy donors. Study-wide background: Most donors, 70% to 85% of roughly 400 genotyped, fell in the Caucasian-associated ancestry cluster.

This clone was seen more than once but under ten times. The antigen is unknown. Study-wide points: Most TCR sequences were uncommon, yet certain public TCRs appeared in many donors. Later analysis demonstrated an association between a missense DCLRE1C variant and TCR beta V- and J-gene trimming. It emerged from a later analysis that several of the most significant clusters appeared to be linked to common viral pathogens.

PCR was performed using 60 Vbeta and 13 Jbeta primers. The data were produced by immunoSEQ multiplex PCR, yet TCRdb's version contains in-frame clones alone and is incomplete. The sample includes about 94,000 clones, roughly three quarters of them seen just once. Germline trimming cut 5 bases from V and 7 bases from J; bases unmatched to any gene: 6. This CDR3 comprises 14 residues. Germline-derived CDR1 and CDR2 are MNHEY and SVGAGI. The chain employs TRBV6-5 and TRBJ1-1, with TRBD1 identical over 11 bases. What was sequenced was PBMCs. This TCR was recovered from a man in his thirties or forties in good health and CMV-seronegative. The DNA of the CDR3 is TGTGCCAGCAGTAGGACAGGGGGCGCAGGTGAAGCTTTCTTT. Encoded protein: CASSRTGGAGEAFF.